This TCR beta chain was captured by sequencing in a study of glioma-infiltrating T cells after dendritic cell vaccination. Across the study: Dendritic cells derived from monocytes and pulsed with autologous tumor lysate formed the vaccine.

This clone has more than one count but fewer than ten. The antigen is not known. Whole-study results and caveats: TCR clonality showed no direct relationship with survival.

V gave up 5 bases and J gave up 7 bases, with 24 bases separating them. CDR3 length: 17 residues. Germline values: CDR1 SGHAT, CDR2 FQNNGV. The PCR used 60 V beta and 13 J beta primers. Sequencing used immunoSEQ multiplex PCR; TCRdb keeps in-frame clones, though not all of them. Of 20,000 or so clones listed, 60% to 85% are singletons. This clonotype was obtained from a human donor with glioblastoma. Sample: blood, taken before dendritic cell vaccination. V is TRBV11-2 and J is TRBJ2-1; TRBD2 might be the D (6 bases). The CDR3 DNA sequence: TGTGCCAGCAGCCCGGAGGGGTCCGGGCCTGATGAGAATGAGCAGTTCTTC. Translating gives CASSPEGSGPDENEQFF.